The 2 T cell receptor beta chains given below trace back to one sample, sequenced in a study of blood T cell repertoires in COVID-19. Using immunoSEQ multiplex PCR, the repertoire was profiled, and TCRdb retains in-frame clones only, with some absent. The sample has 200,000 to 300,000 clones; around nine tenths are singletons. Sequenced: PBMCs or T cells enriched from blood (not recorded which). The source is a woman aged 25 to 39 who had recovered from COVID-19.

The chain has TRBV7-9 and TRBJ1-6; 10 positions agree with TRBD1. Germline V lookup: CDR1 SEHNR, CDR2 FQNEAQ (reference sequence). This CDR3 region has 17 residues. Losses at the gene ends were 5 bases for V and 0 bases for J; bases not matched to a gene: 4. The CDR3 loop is CASSSDRGHSYNSPLHF. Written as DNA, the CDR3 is TGTGCCAGCAGCAGCGACAGGGGGCACTCCTATAATTCACCCCTCCACTTT.

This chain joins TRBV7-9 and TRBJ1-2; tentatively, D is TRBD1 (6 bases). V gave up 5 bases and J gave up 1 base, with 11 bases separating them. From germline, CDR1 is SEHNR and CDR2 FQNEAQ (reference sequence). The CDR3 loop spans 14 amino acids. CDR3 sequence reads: CASSPDRHNYGYTF. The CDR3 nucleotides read TGTGCCAGCAGCCCGGACAGACATAACTATGGCTACACCTTC.